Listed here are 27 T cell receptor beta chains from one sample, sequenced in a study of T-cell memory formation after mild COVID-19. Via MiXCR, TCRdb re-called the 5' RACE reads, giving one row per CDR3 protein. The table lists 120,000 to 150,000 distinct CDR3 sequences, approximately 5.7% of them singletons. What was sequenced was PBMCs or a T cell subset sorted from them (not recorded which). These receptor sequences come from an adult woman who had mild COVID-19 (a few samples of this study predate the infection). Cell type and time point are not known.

The CDR3 loop reads CASSSNSGNTIYF. The CDR3, as DNA: TGTGCCAGCAGCTCCAACTCTGGAAACACCATATATTTT. The genes are TRBV27 and TRBJ1-3; the D is unclear. This CDR3 spans 13 amino acids. Trimming removed 6 bases at V and 0 bases at J, with 6 bases between. The germline V gene encodes CDR1 MNHEY and CDR2 SMNVEV (reference sequence).

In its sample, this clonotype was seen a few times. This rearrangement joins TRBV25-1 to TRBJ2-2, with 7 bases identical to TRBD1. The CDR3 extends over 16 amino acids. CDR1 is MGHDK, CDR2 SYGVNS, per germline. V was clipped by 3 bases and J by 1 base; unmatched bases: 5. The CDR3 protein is CASSESTGRNTGELFF. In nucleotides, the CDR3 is TGTGCCAGCAGTGAGTCGACAGGGAGGAACACCGGGGAGCTGTTTTTT.

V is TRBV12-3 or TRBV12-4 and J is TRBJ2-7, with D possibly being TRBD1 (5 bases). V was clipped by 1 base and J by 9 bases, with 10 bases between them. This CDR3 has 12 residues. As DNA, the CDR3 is TGTGCCAGCAGTTTAGTCCCTAGGGGGCAGTACTTC. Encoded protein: CASSLVPRGQYF.

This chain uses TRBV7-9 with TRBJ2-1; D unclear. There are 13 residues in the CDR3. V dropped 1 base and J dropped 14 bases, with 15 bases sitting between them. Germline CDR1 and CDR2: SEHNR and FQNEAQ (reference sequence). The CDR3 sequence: CASSLVGPDSEFF. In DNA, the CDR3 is TGTGCCAGCAGCTTAGTCGGGCCGGATTCGGAGTTCTTC.

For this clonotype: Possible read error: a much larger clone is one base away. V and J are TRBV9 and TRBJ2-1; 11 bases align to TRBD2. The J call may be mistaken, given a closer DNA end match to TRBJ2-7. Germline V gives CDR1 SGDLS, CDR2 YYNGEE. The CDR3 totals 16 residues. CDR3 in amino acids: CASSVSGGALGNEQYF. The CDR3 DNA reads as TGTGCCAGCTCAGTTAGCGGGGGGGCCCTGGGAAATGAGCAGTACTTC.

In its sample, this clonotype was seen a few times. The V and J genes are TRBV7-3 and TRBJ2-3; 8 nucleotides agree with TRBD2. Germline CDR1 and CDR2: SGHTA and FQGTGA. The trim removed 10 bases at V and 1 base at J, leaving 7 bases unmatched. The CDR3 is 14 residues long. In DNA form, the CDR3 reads TGTGCCACCGCGGAACTAGCGGGCACAGATACGCAGTATTTT. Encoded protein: CATAELAGTDTQYF.

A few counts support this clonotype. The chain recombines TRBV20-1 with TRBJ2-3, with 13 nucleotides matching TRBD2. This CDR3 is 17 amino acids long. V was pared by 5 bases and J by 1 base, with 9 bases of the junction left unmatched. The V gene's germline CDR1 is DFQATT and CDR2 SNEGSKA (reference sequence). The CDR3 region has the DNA TGCAGTGCTCCGACTAGCGGGAGGTGGGGCGGCACAGATACGCAGTATTTT. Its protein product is CSAPTSGRWGGTDTQYF.

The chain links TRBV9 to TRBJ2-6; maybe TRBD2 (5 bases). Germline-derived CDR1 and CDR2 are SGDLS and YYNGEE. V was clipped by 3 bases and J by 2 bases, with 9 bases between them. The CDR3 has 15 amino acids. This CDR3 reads CASSAWEPGANVLTF. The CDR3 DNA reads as TGTGCCAGCAGCGCCTGGGAGCCTGGGGCCAACGTCCTGACTTTC.

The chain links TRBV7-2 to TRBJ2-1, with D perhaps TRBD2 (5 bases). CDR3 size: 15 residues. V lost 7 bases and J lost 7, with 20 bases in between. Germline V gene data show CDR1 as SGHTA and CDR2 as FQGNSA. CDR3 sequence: CASMGGRRIRNEQFF. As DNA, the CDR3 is TGTGCCAGCATGGGCGGAAGGAGGATTCGGAATGAGCAGTTCTTC.

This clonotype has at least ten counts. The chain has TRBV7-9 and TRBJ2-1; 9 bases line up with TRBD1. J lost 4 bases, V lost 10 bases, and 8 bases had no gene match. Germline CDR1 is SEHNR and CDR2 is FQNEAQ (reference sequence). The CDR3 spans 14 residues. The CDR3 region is CAIIKGQGYNEQFF. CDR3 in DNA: TGTGCCATCATAAAGGGACAGGGTTACAATGAGCAGTTCTTC.

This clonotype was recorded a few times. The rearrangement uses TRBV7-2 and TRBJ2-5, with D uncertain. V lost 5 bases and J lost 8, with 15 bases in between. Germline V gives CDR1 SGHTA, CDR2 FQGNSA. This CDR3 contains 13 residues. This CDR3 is CASSPGPGRTQYF. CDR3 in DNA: TGTGCCAGCAGCCCGGGCCCTGGGCGAACCCAGTACTTC.

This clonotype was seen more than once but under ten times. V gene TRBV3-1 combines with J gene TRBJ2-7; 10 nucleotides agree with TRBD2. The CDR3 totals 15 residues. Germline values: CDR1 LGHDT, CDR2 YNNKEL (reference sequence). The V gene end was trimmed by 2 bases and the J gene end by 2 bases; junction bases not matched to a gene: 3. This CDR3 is CASSQLAGDPYEQYF. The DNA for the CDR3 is TGTGCCAGCAGCCAACTAGCGGGAGACCCCTACGAGCAGTACTTC.

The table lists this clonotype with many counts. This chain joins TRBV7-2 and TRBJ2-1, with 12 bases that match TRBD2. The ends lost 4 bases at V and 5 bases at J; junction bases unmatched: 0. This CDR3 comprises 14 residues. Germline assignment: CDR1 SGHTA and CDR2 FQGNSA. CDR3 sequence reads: CASSWTSGNNEQFF. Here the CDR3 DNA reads TGTGCCAGCAGCTGGACTAGCGGGAACAATGAGCAGTTCTTC.

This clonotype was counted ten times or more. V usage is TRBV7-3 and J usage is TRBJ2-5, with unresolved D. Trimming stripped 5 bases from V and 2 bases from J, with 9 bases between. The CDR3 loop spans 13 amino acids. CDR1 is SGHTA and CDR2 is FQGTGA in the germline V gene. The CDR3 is CASSPPGQETQYF. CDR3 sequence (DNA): TGTGCCAGCAGCCCACCGGGTCAAGAGACCCAGTACTTC.

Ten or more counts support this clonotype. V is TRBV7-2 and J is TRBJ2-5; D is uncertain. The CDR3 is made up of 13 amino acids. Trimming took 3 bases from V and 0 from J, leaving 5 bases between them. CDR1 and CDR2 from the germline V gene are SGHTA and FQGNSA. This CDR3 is CASSFLYQETQYF. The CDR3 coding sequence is TGTGCCAGCAGCTTCCTGTACCAAGAGACCCAGTACTTC.

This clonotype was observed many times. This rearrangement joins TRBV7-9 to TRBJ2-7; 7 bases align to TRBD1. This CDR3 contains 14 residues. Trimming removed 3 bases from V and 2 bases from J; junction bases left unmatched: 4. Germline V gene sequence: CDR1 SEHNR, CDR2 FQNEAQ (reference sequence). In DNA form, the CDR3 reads TGTGCCAGCAGCTTGAGAAGGGGGCCCTACGAGCAGTACTTC. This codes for CASSLRRGPYEQYF.

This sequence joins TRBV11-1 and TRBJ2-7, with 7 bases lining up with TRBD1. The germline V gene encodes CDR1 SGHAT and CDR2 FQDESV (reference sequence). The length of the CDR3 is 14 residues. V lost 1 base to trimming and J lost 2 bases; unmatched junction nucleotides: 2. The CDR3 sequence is CASSLGQGPYEQYF. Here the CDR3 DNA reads TGTGCCAGCAGCTTAGGACAGGGCCCCTACGAGCAGTACTTC.

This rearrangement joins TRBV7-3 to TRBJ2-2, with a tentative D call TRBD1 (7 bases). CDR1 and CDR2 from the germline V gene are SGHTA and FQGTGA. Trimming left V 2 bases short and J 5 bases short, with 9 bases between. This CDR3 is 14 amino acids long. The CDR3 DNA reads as TGTGCCAGCAGCTTACCAGGGGGGACCGGGGAGCTGTTTTTT. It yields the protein CASSLPGGTGELFF.

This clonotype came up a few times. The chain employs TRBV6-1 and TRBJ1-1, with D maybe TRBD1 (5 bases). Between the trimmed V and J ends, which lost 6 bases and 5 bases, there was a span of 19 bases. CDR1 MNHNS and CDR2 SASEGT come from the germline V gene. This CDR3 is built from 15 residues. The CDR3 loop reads CASRTQSGRGTEAFF. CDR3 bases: TGTGCCAGCAGGACCCAATCAGGGCGCGGTACTGAAGCTTTCTTT.

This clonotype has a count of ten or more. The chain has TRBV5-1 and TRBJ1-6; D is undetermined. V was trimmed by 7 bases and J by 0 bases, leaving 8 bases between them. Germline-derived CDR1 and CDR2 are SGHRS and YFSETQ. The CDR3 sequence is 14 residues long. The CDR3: CASRENSYNSPLHF. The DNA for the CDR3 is TGCGCCAGCCGAGAGAACTCCTATAATTCACCCCTCCACTTT. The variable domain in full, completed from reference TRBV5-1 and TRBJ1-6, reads KAGVTQTPRYLIKTRGQQVTLSCSPISGHRSVSWYQQTPGQGLQFLFEYFSETQRNKGNFPGRFSGRQFSNSRSEMNVSTLELGDSALYLCASRENSYNSPLHFGNGTRLTVT.

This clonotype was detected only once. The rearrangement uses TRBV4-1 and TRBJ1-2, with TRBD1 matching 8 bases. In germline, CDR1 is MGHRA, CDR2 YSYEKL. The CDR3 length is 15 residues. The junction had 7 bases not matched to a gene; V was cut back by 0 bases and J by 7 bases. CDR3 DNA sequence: TGCGCCAGCAGCCAAGATTTCGGCACAGGGGGTGGCTACACCTTC. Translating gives CASSQDFGTGGGYTF.

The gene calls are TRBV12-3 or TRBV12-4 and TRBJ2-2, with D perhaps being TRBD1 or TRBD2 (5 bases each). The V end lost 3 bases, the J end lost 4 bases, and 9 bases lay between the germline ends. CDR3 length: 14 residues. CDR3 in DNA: TGTGCCAGCAGTTTTGGGACCCTCACCGGGGAGCTGTTTTTT. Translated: CASSFGTLTGELFF.

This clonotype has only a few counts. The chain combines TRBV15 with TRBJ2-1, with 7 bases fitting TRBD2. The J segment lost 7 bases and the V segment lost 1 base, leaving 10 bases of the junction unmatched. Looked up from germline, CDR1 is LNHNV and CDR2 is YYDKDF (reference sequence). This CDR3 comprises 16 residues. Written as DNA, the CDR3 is TGTGCCACCAGCAGAGGTGCGCGGGGGTCTGTTAATGAGCAGTTCTTC. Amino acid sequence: CATSRGARGSVNEQFF.

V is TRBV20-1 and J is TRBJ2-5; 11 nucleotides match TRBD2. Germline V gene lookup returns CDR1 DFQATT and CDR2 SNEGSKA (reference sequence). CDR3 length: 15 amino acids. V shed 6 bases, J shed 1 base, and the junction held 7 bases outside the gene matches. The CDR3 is CSAPRLAGRQETQYF. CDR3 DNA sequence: TGCAGTGCCCCGCGACTAGCGGGGCGCCAAGAGACCCAGTACTTC.

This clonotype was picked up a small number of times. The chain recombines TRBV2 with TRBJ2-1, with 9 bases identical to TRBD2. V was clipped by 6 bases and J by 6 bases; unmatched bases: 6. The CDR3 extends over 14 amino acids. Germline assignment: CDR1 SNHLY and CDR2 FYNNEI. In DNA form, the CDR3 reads TGTGCCAGCAGGGGGCTAGCGGGGTCCAATGAGCAGTTCTTC. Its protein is CASRGLAGSNEQFF. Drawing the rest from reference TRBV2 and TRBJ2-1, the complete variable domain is EPEVTQTPSHQVTQMGQEVILRCVPISNHLYFYWYRQILGQKVEFLVSFYNNEISEKSEIFDDQFSVERPDGSNFTLKIRSTKLEDSAMYFCASRGLAGSNEQFFGPGTRLTVL.

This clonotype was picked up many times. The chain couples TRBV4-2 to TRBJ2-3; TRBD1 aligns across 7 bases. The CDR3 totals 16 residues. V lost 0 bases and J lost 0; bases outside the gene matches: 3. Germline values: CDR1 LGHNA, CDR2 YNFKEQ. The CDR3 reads CASSQEGTASTDTQYF. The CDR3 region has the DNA TGTGCCAGCAGCCAAGAGGGGACAGCTAGCACAGATACGCAGTATTTT.

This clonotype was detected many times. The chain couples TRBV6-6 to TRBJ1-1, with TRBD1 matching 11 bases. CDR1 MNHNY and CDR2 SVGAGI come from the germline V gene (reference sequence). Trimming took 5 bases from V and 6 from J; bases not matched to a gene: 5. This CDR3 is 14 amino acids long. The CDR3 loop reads CASSLGTGGAEAFF. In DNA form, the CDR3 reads TGTGCCAGCAGTCTAGGGACAGGGGGAGCTGAAGCTTTCTTT.